This T cell receptor (beta chain) was profiled in a study of cytomegalovirus exposure and HLA in healthy donors. Overall study results and limits: Sequencing depth roughly uniform across donors was assumed in presence/absence analyses. Most of the CMV-associated TCR beta chains (in a later analysis) appeared to be HLA-restricted. In vitro testing confirmed a few CMV-associated chains as specific for CMV antigens.

The V end was cut by 6 bases, the J end by 5 bases, with 7 bases between. The CDR3 is 11 residues long. Germline CDR1 is LNHDA and CDR2 is SQIVND (reference sequence). PCR used 60 Vbeta primers and 13 Jbeta primers. TCRdb keeps only in-frame clones here, not all; method: immunoSEQ multiplex PCR. The repertoire table contains about 140,000 clones. Points on this clone: As yet, its antigen is unknown.

The sequence came from a woman younger than 35 in good health and CMV-seronegative. The sequencing input was PBMCs. This chain links TRBV19 with TRBJ1-2; the D is unclear. For the CDR3, the DNA is TGTGCCAGTAGACAGAGATATGGCTACACCTTC. Encoded protein: CASRQRYGYTF.